These T cell receptor beta chains were read from a single sample in a study of blood T cell repertoires in COVID-19. TCRdb's table, derived via immunoSEQ multiplex PCR, lists solely in-frame clones and lacks some. The sample shows 90,000 or so clones, about 90% of them seen only once. The sequencing input was peripheral blood. These receptors all stem from a woman older than 75 with active or convalescent COVID-19. Both conserved end residues are part of each CDR3. D genes are given only for firm matches. Expanded clones are given a class, and other clones once, few, many or no size at all.

>TRBV9|15|-|TRBJ2-3|-
TGTGCCAGCAGCGAAGGTGGATCTCCGGGAGATACGCAGTATTTT
CASSEGGSPGDTQYF
>TRBV7-6|17|-|TRBJ2-3|TRBD2
TGTGCCAGCAGCTACAGAACACTAGCGGGAATCTCAGATACGCAGTATTTT
CASSYRTLAGISDTQYF
>TRBV19|14|few|TRBJ1-1|-
TGTGCCAGTAGTATAGAAAGGGGAAGGGGTGAAGCTTTCTTT
CASSIERGRGEAFF
>TRBV27|14|-|TRBJ1-6|-
TGTGCCAGCAGTCAAGGACAGTCCCGTTCACCCCTCCACTTT
CASSQGQSRSPLHF
>TRBV7-3|17|-|TRBJ1-1|TRBD1
TGTGCCAGCAGCCCCGGGACAGGGGGCGCAGGGGGCACTGAAGCTTTCTTT
CASSPGTGGAGGTEAFF
>TRBV28|15|-|TRBJ2-2|-
TGTGCCAGCAGTTTATCTGGACTCTCCACCGGGGAGCTGTTTTTT
CASSLSGLSTGELFF
>TRBV18|14|-|TRBJ2-7|-
TGTGCCAGCTCACCAGCAGGGGTCTACGACGAGCAGTACTTC
CASSPAGVYDEQYF
>TRBV18|15|-|TRBJ1-3|-
TGTGCCAGCTCACTTGGGACTAGCTCTGGAAACACCATATATTTT
CASSLGTSSGNTIYF
>TRBV6-4|14|-|TRBJ2-1|TRBD2
TGTGCCAGCAGTAGAACCGGGACTAGCAATGAGCAGTTCTTC
CASSRTGTSNEQFF
>TRBV25-1|16|-|TRBJ2-1|-
TGTGCCAGCAGTGGATATGGCGGGTCTTCCTACAATGAGCAGTTCTTC
CASSGYGGSSYNEQFF
>TRBV19|13|-|TRBJ1-5|-
TGTGCCAGTAGTAGCCAGGGTGGTCAGCCCCAGCATTTT
CASSSQGGQPQHF
>TRBV11-1|14|-|TRBJ2-7|-
TGTGCCAGCAGCTTAGGCTTGAGAGGATCCGAGCAGTACTTC
CASSLGLRGSEQYF
>TRBV7-2|14|few|TRBJ2-7|TRBD1
TGTGCCAGCAGCACAGACAGGGGGCAATACGAGCAGTACTTC
CASSTDRGQYEQYF
>TRBV28|16|-|TRBJ1-5|-
TGTGCCAGCAGTGCCGGGACATTTGGAAGCAATCAGCCCCAGCATTTT
CASSAGTFGSNQPQHF
>TRBV25-1|11|-|TRBJ2-5|-
TGTGCCAGCAACTACCAAGAGACCCAGTACTTC
CASNYQETQYF
>TRBV21-1|12|once|TRBJ1-6|-
TGTGCCAGCATGGGTCGGGGATCACCCCTCCACTTT
CASMGRGSPLHF
>TRBV5-1|16|-|TRBJ2-7|TRBD1
TGCGCCAGCAGCTTTGACCCGGGACAGGGGGCTTACGAGCAGTACTTC
CASSFDPGQGAYEQYF
>TRBV4-3|14|-|TRBJ1-1|-
TGCGCCAGCAGCCAGAGGGCTCAGAACACTGAAGCTTTCTTT
CASSQRAQNTEAFF
>TRBV4-1|17|-|TRBJ2-3|TRBD2
TGCGCCAGCAGCCCCTTCCTACTAGCGGGAGTGGCAGATACGCAGTATTTT
CASSPFLLAGVADTQYF
>TRBV5-1|15|-|TRBJ2-1|TRBD1
TGCGCCAGCAGCGCCGGGACAGGGGTAAACAATGAGCAGTTCTTC
CASSAGTGVNNEQFF
>TRBV6-5|13|-|TRBJ1-4|-
TGTGCCAGCAGTATAGAGTACGGTGAAAAACTGTTTTTT
CASSIEYGEKLFF
>TRBV7-8|14|-|TRBJ1-1|-
TGTGCCAGCAGCTTATCGGGGGGGCAGGGCAGGGCTTTCTTT
CASSLSGGQGRAFF
>TRBV7-2|15|-|TRBJ2-1|-
TGTGCCAGCACCCCCCACGGGGCACAGGGCAATGAGCAGTTCTTC
CASTPHGAQGNEQFF
>TRBV28|14|few|TRBJ1-1|-
TGTGCCAGCAGTCCACTCCTCACCGAATCGGAAGCTTTCTTT
CASSPLLTESEAFF
>TRBV5-1|14|-|TRBJ1-2|-
TGCGCCAGCAGCTTGGCTGGGACGGGGGGTGGCTACACCTTC
CASSLAGTGGGYTF
>TRBV5-8|17|-|TRBJ2-3|TRBD2
TGTGCCAGCAGTTCGGGACTAGCGGACCCTAGCACAGATACGCAGTATTTT
CASSSGLADPSTDTQYF
>TRBV6-4|18|-|TRBJ2-2|TRBD1
TGTGCCAGCAGCCCCGGGACAGGGGAGAAAACGAACACCGGGGAGCTGTTTTTT
CASSPGTGEKTNTGELFF
>TRBV7-3|14|-|TRBJ1-2|TRBD1
TGTGCCAGCAGCCCGGGGACAGCACACTATGGCTACACCTTC
CASSPGTAHYGYTF
>TRBV5-1|14|-|TRBJ1-4|-
TGCGCCAGCAGCCCGGGCCCCGGAGGTGAAAAACTGTTTTTT
CASSPGPGGEKLFF
>TRBV7-2|18|once|TRBJ2-3|TRBD1
TGTGCCAGCAGCCTAAGACCACCGGGACAGGGTATCACAGATACGCAGTATTTT
CASSLRPPGQGITDTQYF
>TRBV5-6|15|-|TRBJ2-1|-
TGTGCCAGCAGCTTGGAAGGGGCGCTCTACAATGAGCAGTTCTTC
CASSLEGALYNEQFF
>TRBV18|15|-|TRBJ2-5|-
TGTGCCAGCTCACAAACACCAGGGTACCAAGAGACCCAGTACTTC
CASSQTPGYQETQYF
>TRBV6-5|13|-|TRBJ1-1|-
TGTGCCAGCAGCAGGGAAAGAAACACTGAAGCTTTCTTT
CASSRERNTEAFF
>TRBV3-1/TRBV3-2|16|few|TRBJ2-1|TRBD2
TGTGCCAGCAGCCAAGTCTCCCTAGCGGGGAAGAATGAGCAGTTCTTC
CASSQVSLAGKNEQFF
>TRBV5-1|13|-|TRBJ1-1|TRBD1
TGCGCCAGCAGCCTACAGGGGGAGACTGAAGCTTTCTTT
CASSLQGETEAFF
>TRBV27|15|-|TRBJ2-7|TRBD2
TGTGCCAGCAGTTTCGGGGCTAGCGGAACGGAAGAGCAGTACTTC
CASSFGASGTEEQYF
>TRBV27|16|-|TRBJ2-4|-
TGTGCCAGCAGTGGTATGACCGGGACAACCAAAAACATTCAGTACTTC
CASSGMTGTTKNIQYF
>TRBV10-2|14|few|TRBJ2-7|-
TGCGCCAGCCGCCGTGGTAGCCGAAACTACGAGCAGTACTTC
CASRRGSRNYEQYF
>TRBV2|14|-|TRBJ2-5|TRBD2
TGTGCCAGCAGCTCGACTAGCGGGAGTCAGACCCAGTACTTC
CASSSTSGSQTQYF
>TRBV5-1|14|-|TRBJ1-4|TRBD1
TGCGCCAGCAGCTTGAGGACAGGGGAAGAAAAACTGTTTTTT
CASSLRTGEEKLFF
>TRBV19|14|-|TRBJ1-3|TRBD1
TGTGCCAGCACGGACAGGGTAATATCTGCAACCATATATTTT
CASTDRVISATIYF
>TRBV5-1|14|-|TRBJ2-1|TRBD1
TGCGCCAGCAGCTTGGGGACAGGGGGCAATGAGCAGTTCTTC
CASSLGTGGNEQFF
>TRBV18|15|-|TRBJ1-3|-
TGTGCCAGCTCACCACCTTCTAACTCTGGAAACACCATATATTTT
CASSPPSNSGNTIYF
>TRBV19|15|-|TRBJ2-1|TRBD1
TGTGCCACCTCTCCGGGACAGGGCTCCTACAATGAGCAGTTCTTC
CATSPGQGSYNEQFF
>TRBV28|12|-|TRBJ2-1|-
TGTGCCAGCAGCGGGACCTACAATGAGCAGTTCTTC
CASSGTYNEQFF
>TRBV27|17|-|TRBJ1-6|TRBD1
TGTGCCAGCAGCCTTTCACAGACAGGGACCGCCGTATATCCCCTCCACTTT
CASSLSQTGTAVYPLHF
>TRBV6-2/TRBV6-3|16|-|TRBJ2-7|TRBD1
TGTGCCAGCAACCCCTCCCTCGGACAGGGGCACTACGAGCAGTACTTC
CASNPSLGQGHYEQYF
>TRBV7-2|13|-|TRBJ2-5|TRBD1
TGTGCCAGCAGCTTCGACAGGGTGGAGACCCAGTACTTC
CASSFDRVETQYF
>TRBV10-3|15|-|TRBJ1-2|TRBD1
TGTGCCATCAGTGAAGGGGGCCCAGCTAACTATGGCTACACCTTC
CAISEGGPANYGYTF
>TRBV2|13|-|TRBJ1-5|TRBD1
TGTGCCAGCACCCGGGACAGTAATCAGCCCCAGCATTTT
CASTRDSNQPQHF
>TRBV7-9|16|-|TRBJ2-7|TRBD2
TGTGCCAGCAGCTCTAGGCGGGAGGGCCCGGGATACGAGCAGTACTTC
CASSSRREGPGYEQYF
>TRBV19|14|-|TRBJ2-1|TRBD1
TGTGCCAGTATGGGGGCCACAGGGGTTATTGAGCAGTTCTTC
CASMGATGVIEQFF